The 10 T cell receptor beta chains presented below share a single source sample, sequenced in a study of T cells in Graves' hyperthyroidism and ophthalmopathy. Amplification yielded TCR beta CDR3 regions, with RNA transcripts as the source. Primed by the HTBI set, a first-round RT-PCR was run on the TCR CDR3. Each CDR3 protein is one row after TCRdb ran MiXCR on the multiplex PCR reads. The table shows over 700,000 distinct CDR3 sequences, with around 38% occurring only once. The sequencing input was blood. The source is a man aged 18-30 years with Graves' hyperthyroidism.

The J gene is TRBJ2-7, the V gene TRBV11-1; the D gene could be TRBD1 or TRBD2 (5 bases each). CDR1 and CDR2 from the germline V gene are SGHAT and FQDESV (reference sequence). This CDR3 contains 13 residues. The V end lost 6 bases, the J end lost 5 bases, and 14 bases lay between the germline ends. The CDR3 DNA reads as TGTGCCAGCAGTTCCAGGGACCTCCACGAGCAGTACTTC. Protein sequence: CASSSRDLHEQYF.

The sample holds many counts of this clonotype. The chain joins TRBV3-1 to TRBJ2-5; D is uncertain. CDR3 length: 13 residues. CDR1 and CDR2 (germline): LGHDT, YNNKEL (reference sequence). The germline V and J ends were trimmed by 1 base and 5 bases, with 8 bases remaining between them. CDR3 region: CASSQVAGETQYF. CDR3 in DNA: TGTGCCAGCAGCCAAGTTGCTGGTGAGACCCAGTACTTC.

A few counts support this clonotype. CDR3 protein: CAIGNGNTGELFF. In nucleotides, the CDR3 is TGTGCCATAGGTAACGGGAACACCGGGGAGCTGTTTTTT. The genes are TRBV19 and TRBJ2-2; D is undetermined. With 10 bases removed from V and 1 base from J, the gap between germline ends came to 10 bases. Germline loops: CDR1 LNHDA, CDR2 SQIVND (reference sequence). CDR3 length equals 13 residues.

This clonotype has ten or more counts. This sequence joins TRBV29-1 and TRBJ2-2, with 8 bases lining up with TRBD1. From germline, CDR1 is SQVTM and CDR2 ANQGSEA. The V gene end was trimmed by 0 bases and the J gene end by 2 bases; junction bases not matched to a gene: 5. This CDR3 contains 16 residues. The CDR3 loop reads CSVEDGGQGNTGELFF. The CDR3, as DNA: TGCAGCGTTGAAGATGGCGGACAGGGTAACACCGGGGAGCTGTTTTTT.

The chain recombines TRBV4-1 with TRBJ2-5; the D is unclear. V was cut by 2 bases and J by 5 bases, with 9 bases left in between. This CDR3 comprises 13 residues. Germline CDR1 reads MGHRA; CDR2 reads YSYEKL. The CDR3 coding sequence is TGCGCCAGCAGCCAAAGAACCGGGGAGACCCAGTACTTC. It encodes CASSQRTGETQYF.

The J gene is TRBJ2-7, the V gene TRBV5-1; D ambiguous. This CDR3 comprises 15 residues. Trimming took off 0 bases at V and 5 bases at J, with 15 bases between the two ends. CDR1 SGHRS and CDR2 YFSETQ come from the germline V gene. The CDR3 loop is CASSLGGGLHDEQYF. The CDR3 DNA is TGCGCCAGCAGCTTGGGCGGTGGCCTACACGACGAGCAGTACTTC.

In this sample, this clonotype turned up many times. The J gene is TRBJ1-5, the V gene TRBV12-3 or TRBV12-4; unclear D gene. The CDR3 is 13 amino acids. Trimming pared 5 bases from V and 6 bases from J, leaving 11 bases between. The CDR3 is CASSDSWVQPQHF. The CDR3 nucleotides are TGTGCCAGCAGTGACTCATGGGTTCAGCCCCAGCATTTT.

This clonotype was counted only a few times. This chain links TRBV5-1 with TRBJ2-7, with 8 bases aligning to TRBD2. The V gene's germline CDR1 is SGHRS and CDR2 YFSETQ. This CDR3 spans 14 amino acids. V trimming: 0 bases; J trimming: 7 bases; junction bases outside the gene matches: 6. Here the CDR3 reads CASSLEAGGSEQYF. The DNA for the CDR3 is TGCGCCAGCAGCTTGGAGGCGGGGGGATCGGAGCAGTACTTC.

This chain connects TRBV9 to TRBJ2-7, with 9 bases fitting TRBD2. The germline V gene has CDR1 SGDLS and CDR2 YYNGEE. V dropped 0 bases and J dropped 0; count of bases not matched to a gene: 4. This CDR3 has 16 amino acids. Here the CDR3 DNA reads TGTGCCAGCAGCGTAGAGAGTAGCGGGAGCTCCTACGAGCAGTACTTC. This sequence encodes CASSVESSGSSYEQYF.

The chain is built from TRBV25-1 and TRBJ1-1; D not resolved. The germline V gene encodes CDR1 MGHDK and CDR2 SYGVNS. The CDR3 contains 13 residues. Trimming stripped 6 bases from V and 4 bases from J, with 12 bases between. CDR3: CASSRIIGTEAFF. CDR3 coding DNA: TGTGCCAGCAGCCGTATAATCGGCACTGAAGCTTTCTTT.